The 6 T cell receptor beta chains given below trace back to one sample, sequenced in a study of T-cell reconstitution after alpha-beta-depleted transplantation in children (dated by TCRdb to about 2016). To prepare the library, PCR was applied. The sample was run on an Illumina HiSeq 2500. TCR library preparation used molecular barcoding, with unique molecular identifiers applied to normalize quantification of the TCRbeta repertoire. TCRdb trimmed public reads at Q25 via fastp, called clones via MiXCR and kept in-frame beta chains. Duplicate CDR3 protein sequences are folded into a single record with the most common DNA and genes. The sample table records about a million distinct CDR3 sequences; roughly 29% of these occur just once. The top ten constitute roughly 28% of the sample. This specimen's treatment or condition label, per the study, means: allogeneic hematopoietic cell transplantation with graft depleted of TCRalphabeta T cells and CD19 B cells.

The input for sequencing was PBMCs, mostly from graft donor cells, taken 360 days after TCRalphabeta/CD19-depleted stem cell transplant. The receptors stem from a boy under three years old who had a stem cell transplant for SCID, so the T cells may come from the graft donor.

This chain links TRBV20-1 with TRBJ1-1, with TRBD1 as a possible D gene (5 bases). The V and J ends lost 2 bases and 0 bases respectively, with 19 bases between them. Germline values: CDR1 DFQATT, CDR2 SNEGSKA (reference sequence). The length of the CDR3 is 17 residues. The CDR3 sequence is CSARTREPRALNTEAFF. DNA of the CDR3: TGCAGTGCTAGAACCAGGGAACCCAGGGCCTTGAACACTGAAGCTTTCTTT.

The chain links TRBV3-1 to TRBJ2-5; D perhaps matches TRBD1 (5 bases). The CDR3 consists of 17 residues. From germline, CDR1 is LGHDT and CDR2 YNNKEL (reference sequence). Deletions cut 0 bases from V and 2 bases from J, with 16 bases between. The CDR3 bases are TGTGCCAGCAGCCAAGAACGGACGGACACTGGACAAGAGACCCAGTACTTC. Its protein product is CASSQERTDTGQETQYF.

The rearrangement joins TRBV7-9 to TRBJ2-5; D is perhaps TRBD1 or TRBD2 (6 bases each). V shed 7 bases and J shed 2 bases, with 20 bases lying between them. There are 16 residues in the CDR3. Germline V gene lookup returns CDR1 SEHNR and CDR2 FQNEAQ (reference sequence). The CDR3 here is CASTRMGGPKQETQYF. For the CDR3, the DNA is TGTGCCAGCACCAGGATGGGGGGCCCGAAACAAGAGACCCAGTACTTC.

V gene TRBV4-1 combines with J gene TRBJ1-2; D is undetermined. The CDR3 totals 15 residues. Trimming cost V 0 bases and J 0 bases, with 8 bases left between them. CDR1 and CDR2 (germline): MGHRA, YSYEKL. CDR3: CASSQERRPNYGYTF. Here the CDR3 DNA reads TGCGCCAGCAGCCAAGAAAGGCGCCCTAACTATGGCTACACCTTC.

The rearrangement uses TRBV12-3 or TRBV12-4 and TRBJ2-1; 7 positions match TRBD2. With 7 bases clipped from V and 6 bases from J, the junction kept 9 bases outside the gene matches. This CDR3 region has 14 residues. The CDR3 loop reads CASTDPGTTNEQFF. The CDR3 DNA reads as TGTGCCAGCACCGACCCAGGGACTACCAATGAGCAGTTCTTC.

V usage is TRBV5-1 and J usage is TRBJ1-2; D not resolved. Germline V gene lookup returns CDR1 SGHRS and CDR2 YFSETQ. The CDR3 runs to 13 residues. V lost 4 bases and J 8 bases, leaving 15 bases between the germline ends. The CDR3 DNA is TGCGCCAGCAGCGGAGGAATATCAGGCGGCTACACCTTC. The encoded protein is CASSGGISGGYTF. Variable domain in full (rest from reference TRBV5-1 and TRBJ1-2): KAGVTQTPRYLIKTRGQQVTLSCSPISGHRSVSWYQQTPGQGLQFLFEYFSETQRNKGNFPGRFSGRQFSNSRSEMNVSTLELGDSALYLCASSGGISGGYTFGSGTRLTVV.